This T cell receptor beta chain derives from a study of breast tumors, draining lymph nodes, adjacent tissues. Whole-study results and caveats: Compared with lymph nodes, tumors were less diverse; compared with nontumor tissue, more. Tumor and nontumor repertoires were significantly more similar in luminal-like than in basal-like breast cancer. Data only fit, rather than demonstrated, lymph node origin of most tumor T cells.

With respect to this clonotype: Antigen: not known.

CDR1 SEHNR and CDR2 FQNEAQ come from the germline V gene (reference sequence). Trimming removed 2 bases at V and 3 bases at J, with 21 bases between. The CDR3 is 18 amino acids. TCRdb re-derived calls from the multiplex PCR reads in MiXCR, one entry per CDR3 protein. The sample has over 10,000 distinct CDR3 sequences; about 37% are singletons. The origin of this receptor is a female donor with breast cancer. Some clones in this sample may be carry-over from other donors' samples. The chain couples TRBV7-9 to TRBJ2-3, with D possibly being TRBD2 (5 bases). Sequenced sample: breast tumor tissue. CDR3 sequence: CASSLLDLSGVGTDTQYF. The CDR3 DNA reads as TGTGCCAGCAGCTTATTGGATCTGAGCGGAGTTGGGACAGATACGCAGTATTTT.